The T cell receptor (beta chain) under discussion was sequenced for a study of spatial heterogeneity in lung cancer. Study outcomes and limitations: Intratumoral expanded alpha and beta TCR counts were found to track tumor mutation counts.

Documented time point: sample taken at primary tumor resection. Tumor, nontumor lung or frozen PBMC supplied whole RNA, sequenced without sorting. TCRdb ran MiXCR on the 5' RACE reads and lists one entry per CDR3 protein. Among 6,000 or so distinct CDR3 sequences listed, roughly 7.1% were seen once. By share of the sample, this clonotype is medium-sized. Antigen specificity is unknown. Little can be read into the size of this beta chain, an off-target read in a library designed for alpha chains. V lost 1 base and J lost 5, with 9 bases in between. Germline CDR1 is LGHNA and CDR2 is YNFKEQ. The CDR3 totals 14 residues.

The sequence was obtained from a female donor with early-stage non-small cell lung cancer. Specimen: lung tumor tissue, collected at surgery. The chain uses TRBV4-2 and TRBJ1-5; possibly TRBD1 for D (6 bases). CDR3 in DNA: TGTGCCAGCAGCCAAGGGGCAGGGGATCAGCCCCAGCATTTT. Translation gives CASSQGAGDQPQHF.